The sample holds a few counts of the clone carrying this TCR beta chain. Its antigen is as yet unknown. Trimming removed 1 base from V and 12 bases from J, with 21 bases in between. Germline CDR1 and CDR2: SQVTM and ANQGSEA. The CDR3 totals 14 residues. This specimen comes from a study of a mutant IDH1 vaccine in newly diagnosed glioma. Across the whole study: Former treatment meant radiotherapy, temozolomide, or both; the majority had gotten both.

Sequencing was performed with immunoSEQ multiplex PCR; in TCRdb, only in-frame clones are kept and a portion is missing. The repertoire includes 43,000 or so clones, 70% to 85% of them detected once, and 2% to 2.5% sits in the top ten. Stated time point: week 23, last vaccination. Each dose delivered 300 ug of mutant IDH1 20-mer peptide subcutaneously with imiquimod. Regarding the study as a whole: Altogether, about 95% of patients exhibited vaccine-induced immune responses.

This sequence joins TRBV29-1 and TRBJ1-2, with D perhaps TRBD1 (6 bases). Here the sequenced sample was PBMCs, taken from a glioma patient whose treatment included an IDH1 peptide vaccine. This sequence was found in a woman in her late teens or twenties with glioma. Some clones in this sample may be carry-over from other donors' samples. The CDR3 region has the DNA TGCAGCGTTGAAGGGGTCGGGCATAACAGGGCACACACCTTC. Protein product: CSVEGVGHNRAHTF.